This record concerns one TCR beta chain sequence. The target antigen is unknown. This sample was taken from a study of T cell repertoires in cytomegalovirus infection. As for the study in general: Signatures in public TCR beta sequences pointed to both CMV infection and matching HLA type. Findings and caveats of the study: CMV-specific TCR beta clonotypes restricted by HLA-C dominated the ex vivo response.

Via MiXCR, TCRdb re-called the reads, giving one row per CDR3 protein. The sample lists about 360,000 distinct CDR3 sequences, roughly a third occurring once. Trimming cost V 1 base and J 8 bases; bases outside gene matches: 11. The CDR3 loop spans 17 amino acids. Germline V gives CDR1 LGHNA, CDR2 YSLEER. This chain links TRBV4-3 with TRBJ1-3; 10 positions agree with TRBD1. Sequenced here: cultured PBMCs, sampled from culture after CMV antigen stimulation. This receptor was taken from a human donor in good health (CMV status not recorded). Some clones in this sample may be carry-over from other donors' samples. CDR3 nucleotides: TGCGCCAGCAGCCAAGGGGATCCGATGACAGGGGGCTACACCATATATTTT. It codes for CASSQGDPMTGGYTIYF.